These 7 T cell receptor beta chains were all obtained from the same sample, sequenced in a study of human T cells and chemical hapten exposure (dated by TCRdb to 2020 to 2023). Library preparation was by RACE. TCRdb lists the instrument as NextSeq 500. TCRdb applied fastp at Q25 and MiXCR to the public reads, then kept only in-frame beta chains. Records with the same CDR3 protein are collapsed into one entry carrying the most frequent genes and DNA. Recorded for this sample are some 70,000 distinct CDR3 sequences; approximately 10% of them occurred a single time. The biggest ten clones account for approximately 4.7% of the sample. The time point label, read with the paper, signifies: pre-sensitization, week 0. What the treatment or condition label conveys for this sample: therapeutic diphenylcyclopropenone sensitization with weekly scalp DPC. The starting material was whole blood, obtained in connection with sensitization to the hapten diphenylcyclopropenone (DPC). All receptors derive from a woman in her forties or fifties with alopecia areata. Some clones in this sample may be carry-over from other donors' samples.

This clonotype was counted ten times or more. The rearrangement links TRBV7-2 to TRBJ2-7; no clear D. CDR3 length: 15 residues. Germline CDR1 SGHTA, CDR2 FQGNSA. V was clipped by 3 bases and J by 6 bases, with 18 bases between them. This CDR3 is CASSLDNPGLGEQYF. Written as DNA, the CDR3 is TGTGCCAGCAGCTTGGATAACCCCGGCTTAGGCGAGCAGTACTTC.

In its sample, this clonotype was seen many times. The rearrangement joins TRBV20-1 to TRBJ2-1; 10 nucleotides agree with TRBD2. This CDR3 spans 17 amino acids. Looked up from germline, CDR1 is DFQATT and CDR2 is SNEGSKA (reference sequence). J gave up 7 bases and V 0 bases, and 12 bases lay outside the gene matches. The CDR3 protein is CSARDHRTSGGGNEQFF. The DNA of the CDR3 is TGCAGTGCTAGAGACCACAGGACTAGCGGAGGAGGGAATGAGCAGTTCTTC.

This clonotype was detected only a few times. The gene calls are TRBV9 and TRBJ2-1, with D perhaps matching TRBD2 (7 bases). The CDR3 runs to 17 residues. V lost 5 bases, J lost 0 bases, and 18 bases lay in between. The germline CDR1 and CDR2 sequences are SGDLS and YYNGEE. CDR3 in DNA: TGTGCCAGCAGAGACCCGGGGGGCGGGGTCTCCTACAATGAGCAGTTCTTC. Its translation is CASRDPGGGVSYNEQFF.

This clonotype was detected many times. The chain recombines TRBV18 with TRBJ1-4; TRBD1 matches at 8 bases. V lost 3 bases and J lost 8; bases outside the gene matches: 5. The CDR3 has 14 residues. Germline lookup yields CDR1 KGHSH and CDR2 LQKENI. CDR3 nucleotides: TGTGCCAGCTCACCGGACAGGGAGGGCGAAAAACTGTTTTTT. It specifies CASSPDREGEKLFF.

The genes are TRBV20-1 and TRBJ2-2, with D maybe TRBD1 (6 bases). Trimming took off 5 bases at V and 1 base at J, with 11 bases between the two ends. CDR1 and CDR2 from the germline V gene are DFQATT and SNEGSKA (reference sequence). The CDR3 covers 14 residues. CDR3 loop: CSAARGQNTGELFF. As DNA, the CDR3 is TGCAGTGCTGCCAGGGGCCAGAACACCGGGGAGCTGTTTTTT.

There are a few counts of this clonotype. The chain joins TRBV12-3 or TRBV12-4 to TRBJ1-1; no firm D call. The CDR3 is made up of 11 amino acids. Trimming removed 10 bases from V and 3 bases from J, with 9 bases in between. The CDR3 region has the DNA TGTGCCATAAAGAGGTACACTGAAGCTTTCTTT. Encoded protein: CAIKRYTEAFF.

In its sample, this clonotype was seen many times. The chain combines TRBV19 with TRBJ2-7; either TRBD1 or TRBD2 may fit D (5 bases each). CDR3 length: 15 amino acids. The V gene's germline CDR1 is LNHDA and CDR2 SQIVND (reference sequence). The ends were cut back, 4 bases at V and 2 bases at J, with 15 bases in the middle. CDR3 nucleotide sequence: TGTGCCAGTAGTACGACCGGGACCCGTACCTACGAGCAGTACTTC. This translates into CASSTTGTRTYEQYF.